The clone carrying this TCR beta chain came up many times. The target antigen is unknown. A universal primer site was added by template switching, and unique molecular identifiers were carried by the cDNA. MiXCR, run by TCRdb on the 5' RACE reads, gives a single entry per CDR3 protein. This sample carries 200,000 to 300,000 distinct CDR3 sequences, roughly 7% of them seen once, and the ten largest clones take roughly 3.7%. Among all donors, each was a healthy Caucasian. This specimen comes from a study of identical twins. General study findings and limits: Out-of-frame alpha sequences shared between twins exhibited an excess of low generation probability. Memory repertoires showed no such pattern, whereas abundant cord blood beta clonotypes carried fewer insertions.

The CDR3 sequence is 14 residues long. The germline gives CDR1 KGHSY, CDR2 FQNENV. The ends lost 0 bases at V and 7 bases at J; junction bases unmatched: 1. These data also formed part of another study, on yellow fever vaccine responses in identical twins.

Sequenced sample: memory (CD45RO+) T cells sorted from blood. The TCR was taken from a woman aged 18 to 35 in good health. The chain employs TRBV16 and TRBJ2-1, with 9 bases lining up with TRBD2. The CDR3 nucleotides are TGTGCCAGCAGCCAATCGACTAGCGGTAATGAGCAGTTCTTC. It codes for CASSQSTSGNEQFF.